This T cell receptor beta chain is drawn from a study of T cells after yellow fever vaccination. At the level of the study: Preparation of the low-cell-number fractions used SMART-Seq v4 Ultra Low Input. Findings and limits, study-wide: Abundant bulk-population clonotypes could contaminate the FACS-sorted repertoires.

The germline gives CDR1 LGHNA, CDR2 YSLEER. The CDR3 consists of 16 residues. Trimming took off 1 base at V and 4 bases at J, with 13 bases between the two ends. The study made its TCR cDNA through 5'RACE template switching. That step introduced a universal primer site along with UMIs. A single record per CDR3 protein comes from TCRdb applying MiXCR to the 5' RACE reads. The data show 400,000 or so distinct CDR3 sequences, roughly a sixth seen once. A remark on this clonotype: What it recognizes is unknown.

Sequencing was performed on PBMCs, taken before the yellow fever booster vaccination. This clonotype was sampled from a man between 18 and 35 years old who received the YFV17D yellow fever vaccine. The rearrangement joins TRBV4-3 to TRBJ2-2, with D tentatively TRBD1 (5 bases). In DNA form, the CDR3 reads TGCGCCAGCAGCCAAGGCAGGGAATTGGGCACCGGGGAGCTGTTTTTT. Its translation is CASSQGRELGTGELFF.